This T cell receptor (beta chain) was recorded in a study of cytomegalovirus exposure and HLA in healthy donors. Findings and limits, study-wide: The listing of roughly 160 TCR beta chains classed them as cytomegalovirus-associated.

Primers included in the PCR were 60 Vbeta and 13 Jbeta primers. Method: immunoSEQ multiplex PCR; TCRdb's copy keeps in-frame clones and lacks some. The sample has approximately 150,000 clones; about 83% are singletons. The germline gives CDR1 GTSNPN, CDR2 SVGIG (reference sequence). V was shortened by 0 bases and J by 0 bases, with 21 bases between the two germline ends. The CDR3 sequence is 19 residues long. A word on this clone: The antigen remains undetermined.

Sequencing used PBMCs. This chain connects TRBV30 to TRBJ2-4; possibly TRBD1 for D (7 bases). This sequence was found in a woman aged 25-40 years in good health and CMV-seronegative. In nucleotides, the CDR3 is TGTGCCTGGAGTGTAGGAGGGACAGTGACAAGTATAGCCAAAAACATTCAGTACTTC. Its protein is CAWSVGGTVTSIAKNIQYF.